The source of this T cell receptor (beta chain) is a study of blood T cell repertoires in COVID-19. Study-level information: Collection of acute and convalescent COVID-19 samples took place in the United States, Italy and Spain. Nucleic acid was either cDNA or gDNA, and it came from T cells, B-cell-depleted T cells, or PBMCs.

Authors' methods: Estimation of nucleated cell counts relied on the amplification of reference gene primers. Some clones are missing from TCRdb's copy, which holds only in-frame ones; the method was immunoSEQ multiplex PCR. V, J and clone size derive from that table, while D and trimming were established from the DNA sequence. This sample has approximately 160,000 clones; around 80% occur once, and the top ten carry roughly 19%. Germline V CDR1 and CDR2: SGHVS, FQNEAQ. V was clipped by 1 base and J by 1 base, with 7 bases between them. The CDR3 has 14 residues. This clonotype was obtained from a woman at least 80 years old with acute or convalescent COVID-19. The rearrangement joins TRBV7-8 to TRBJ2-5; D is undetermined. Specimen: peripheral blood. The CDR3 here is CASSLVSSQETQYF. CDR3 DNA sequence: TGTGCCAGCAGCTTAGTGAGTAGCCAAGAGACCCAGTACTTC.